The clone carrying this TCR beta chain has only a few counts. What it binds is unknown. Germline CDR1 is DFQATT and CDR2 is SNEGSKA (reference sequence). Trimming left V 0 bases short and J 6 bases short, with 9 bases between. This CDR3 comprises 13 residues. This entry comes from a study of response to subunit inactivated influenza vaccine. Findings and caveats of the study: Researchers suggested that each seasonal influenza vaccination recruits few new T cells.

In TCRdb, the RT-PCR reads were re-called with MiXCR into one record per CDR3 protein. The table records 650,000 to 800,000 distinct CDR3 sequences, approximately 14% of them present only once. This sample comprised PBMCs from blood, obtained approximately 15 days before vaccination. The V and J genes are TRBV20-1 and TRBJ1-5; the D is unclear. The TCR comes from a man aged 50 to 59 who received an inactivated influenza vaccine. The CDR3 nucleotides read TGCAGTGCTAGAGATCGATTTCTTCAGCCCCAGCATTTT. As protein: CSARDRFLQPQHF.